Listed here are 13 T cell receptor beta chains from one sample, sequenced in a study of control samples from healthy donors and cancer patients. Assay used: immunoSEQ multiplex PCR; TCRdb lists only in-frame clones, some missing. The data show roughly 86,000 clones, with 75% to 95% seen just once and approximately 14% held by the top ten. The sequencing sample was made of blood. The origin of the receptors is a man aged 25 to 40 in good health.

The chain combines TRBV28 with TRBJ1-3, with unresolved D. The germline V and J ends were trimmed by 3 bases and 0 bases, with 6 bases remaining between them. This CDR3 spans 14 amino acids. Looked up from germline, CDR1 is MDHEN and CDR2 is SYDVKM. CDR3: CASSFLNSGNTIYF. For the CDR3, the DNA is TGTGCCAGCAGTTTTTTAAACTCTGGAAACACCATATATTTT.

V usage is TRBV6-5 and J usage is TRBJ2-3; 9 nucleotides line up with TRBD1. This CDR3 is 14 amino acids long. Unmatched junction bases numbered 3, after V lost 5 bases and J lost 3 bases. The germline V gene has CDR1 MNHEY and CDR2 SVGAGI. The CDR3 sequence is CASSTGTGTDTQYF. The CDR3 DNA follows: TGTGCCAGCAGTACCGGGACAGGGACAGATACGCAGTATTTT.

The CDR3, as DNA: TGCGCCAGCAGCCCCGGACCCCGCTCTGGGGCCAACGTCCTGACTTTC. Residues: CASSPGPRSGANVLTF. The gene calls are TRBV5-1 and TRBJ2-6; no firm D call. Germline-derived CDR1 and CDR2 are SGHRS and YFSETQ. The CDR3 is 16 amino acids. V lost 4 bases and J 0 bases, leaving 11 bases between the germline ends.

Only one count was recorded for this clone. DNA for the CDR3: TGTGCCAGCAGCCAAGATCCCCCGGACAGGGTATATGGCTACACCTTC. It codes for CASSQDPPDRVYGYTF. V gene TRBV3-1 (or the pseudogene TRBV3-2) combines with J gene TRBJ1-2; 8 bases line up with TRBD1. The germline CDR1 and CDR2 sequences are LGHDT and YNNKEL (reference sequence). With 0 bases clipped from V and 5 bases from J, the junction kept 8 bases outside the gene matches. CDR3 size: 16 residues.

V usage is TRBV9 and J usage is TRBJ2-2; weak D call: TRBD1 (6 bases). The CDR3 runs to 15 residues. Germline V CDR1 and CDR2: SGDLS, YYNGEE. V was trimmed by 0 bases and J by 7 bases, leaving 13 bases between them. The CDR3 nucleotides read TGTGCCAGCAGCGTAGGCCAGGGGCATAGCGGGGAGCTGTTTTTT. Translated, it gives CASSVGQGHSGELFF.

The V call is TRBV6-6, the J call TRBJ1-4; D is perhaps TRBD1 (5 bases). With 5 bases removed from V and 0 bases from J, the gap between germline ends came to 13 bases. This CDR3 is 16 amino acids long. From germline, CDR1 is MNHNY and CDR2 SVGAGI (reference sequence). This CDR3 reads CASSTDRDATNEKLFF. The CDR3 DNA is TGTGCCAGCAGTACCGACAGAGATGCAACTAATGAAAAACTGTTTTTT.

The rearrangement joins TRBV7-9 to TRBJ2-2, with TRBD2 matching 8 bases. V trimming: 0 bases; J trimming: 1 base; junction bases outside the gene matches: 1. Germline V CDR1 and CDR2: SEHNR, FQNEAQ (reference sequence). This CDR3 contains 16 residues. Written as DNA, the CDR3 is TGTGCCAGCAGCTTAGCCAGCGGGAGGAACACCGGGGAGCTGTTTTTT. Encoded protein: CASSLASGRNTGELFF.

This clone showed up just once. The chain recombines TRBV7-3 with TRBJ2-3; 8 nucleotides align to TRBD2. Unmatched junction bases numbered 2, after V lost 0 bases and J lost 3 bases. The CDR3 is 15 amino acids. Germline values: CDR1 SGHTA, CDR2 FQGTGA. This CDR3 reads CASSLTLAGTDTQYF. CDR3 DNA: TGTGCCAGCAGCTTAACATTAGCGGGGACAGATACGCAGTATTTT.

The CDR3 protein is CASSLSAGQGQPQHF. The CDR3 DNA is TGTGCCAGCAGTTTATCGGCAGGGCAGGGTCAGCCCCAGCATTTT. The chain recombines TRBV28 with TRBJ1-5, with TRBD1 as a possible D gene (5 bases). Germline V lookup: CDR1 MDHEN, CDR2 SYDVKM. V lost 1 base and J lost 6, with 13 bases in between. CDR3 length: 15 residues.

This chain uses TRBV7-9 with TRBJ1-2; 7 nucleotides align to TRBD1. This CDR3 is 15 amino acids long. Per the germline V gene, CDR1 is SEHNR and CDR2 is FQNEAQ (reference sequence). V dropped 1 base and J dropped 0; count of bases not matched to a gene: 2. This CDR3 reads CASSLEGASNYGYTF. CDR3 nucleotide sequence: TGTGCCAGCAGCTTAGAGGGGGCGTCTAACTATGGCTACACCTTC.

This clone has only one observation. J is TRBJ1-1 and V is TRBV5-5, with D perhaps matching TRBD1 (5 bases). The CDR3 sequence is 14 residues long. Germline lookup yields CDR1 SGHKS and CDR2 YYEKEE (reference sequence). Trimming took off 0 bases at V and 1 base at J, with 7 bases between the two ends. The CDR3 sequence is CASSLGQQNTEAFF. The CDR3 DNA follows: TGTGCCAGCAGCTTGGGACAGCAGAACACTGAAGCTTTCTTT.

The rearrangement uses TRBV5-6 and TRBJ2-1; TRBD1 aligns across 9 bases. The ends lost 0 bases at V and 9 bases at J; junction bases unmatched: 10. Germline V lookup: CDR1 SGHDT, CDR2 YYEEEE. The CDR3 has 16 amino acids. The CDR3 spells CASSLGWDREGSEQFF. CDR3 nucleotides: TGTGCCAGCAGCTTGGGGTGGGACAGGGAGGGGAGTGAGCAGTTCTTC.

Only one count was recorded for this clone. This chain connects TRBV5-4 to TRBJ2-2; 10 bases are a match to TRBD2. This CDR3 spans 15 amino acids. Trimming took 3 bases from V and 7 from J; bases not matched to a gene: 6. Per germline, CDR1 SGHNT and CDR2 YYREEE (reference sequence). CDR3 coding DNA: TGTGCCAGCAGCTACTCTAGCGGGGGTCACGGGGAGCTGTTTTTT. It yields the protein CASSYSSGGHGELFF. Variable domain in full (rest from reference TRBV5-4 and TRBJ2-2): ETGVTQSPTHLIKTRGQQVTLRCSSQSGHNTVSWYQQALGQGPQFIFQYYREEENGRGNFPPRFSGLQFPNYSSELNVNALELDDSALYLCASSYSSGGHGELFFGEGSRLTVL.